Each of the 5 T cell receptor beta chains below was sequenced from the same sample in a study of T cells in Graves' hyperthyroidism and ophthalmopathy. There were TCR beta CDR3 regions amplified from RNA transcripts. A set of HTBI primers served as the primers for a first-round RT-PCR of the TCR CDR3. One entry per CDR3 protein, called by TCRdb with MiXCR from the multiplex PCR reads. The table shows more than 300,000 distinct CDR3 sequences, with 17% occurring only once. Sequenced input: blood. These receptors all come from a woman younger than 45 with Graves' hyperthyroidism that later progressed to Graves' ophthalmopathy.

The CDR3 DNA sequence: TGTGCCAGCTCAAAGGACGCAGGGTCCTATGGCTACACCTTC. Translating it yields CASSKDAGSYGYTF. V is TRBV18 and J is TRBJ1-2, with a weak D call TRBD1 (5 bases). Trimming shortened V by 5 bases and J by 4 bases, and 14 bases separated the two germline ends. The CDR3 has 14 residues. Germline V gene sequence: CDR1 KGHSH, CDR2 LQKENI.

The rearrangement uses TRBV12-3 or TRBV12-4 and TRBJ1-1; TRBD1 might be the D (6 bases). V was pared by 2 bases and J by 0 bases, with 13 bases between. The CDR3 covers 16 residues. For the CDR3, the DNA is TGTGCCAGCAGTTTACAGGGGCGGTGGATGAACACTGAAGCTTTCTTT. Translating gives CASSLQGRWMNTEAFF.

This clonotype was counted only a few times. Its ends do not fully match the called genes, so a read error is possible. This rearrangement joins TRBV12-3 or TRBV12-4 to TRBJ2-2; maybe TRBD2 (5 bases). The CDR3 is 13 residues long. This CDR3 is CASSLSGTGELVF. The CDR3 nucleotides are TGTGCCAGCAGTTTGAGTGGCACCGGGGAGCTGGTTTTT.

The chain links TRBV2 to TRBJ2-7; 8 bases line up with TRBD2. With V trimmed by 6 bases and J by 3 bases, 10 bases remained unmatched. The CDR3 is 15 amino acids. Germline loops: CDR1 SNHLY, CDR2 FYNNEI. CDR3 nucleotide sequence: TGTGCCAGCAGCACCTCCCAACTAGCGGACTACGAGCAGTACTTC. Translation gives CASSTSQLADYEQYF.

Comments on this clonotype: Relative to the germline gene, one junction end is altered; a read error may explain this. The rearrangement uses TRBV30 and TRBJ2-7; no firm D call. The germline CDR1 and CDR2 sequences are GTSNPN and SVGIG (reference sequence). The CDR3 is 15 amino acids. The CDR3 protein is CGWSIPTRVSYEQCF. CDR3 coding DNA: TGTGGCTGGAGCATACCGACAAGAGTCTCCTACGAGCAGTGCTTC.